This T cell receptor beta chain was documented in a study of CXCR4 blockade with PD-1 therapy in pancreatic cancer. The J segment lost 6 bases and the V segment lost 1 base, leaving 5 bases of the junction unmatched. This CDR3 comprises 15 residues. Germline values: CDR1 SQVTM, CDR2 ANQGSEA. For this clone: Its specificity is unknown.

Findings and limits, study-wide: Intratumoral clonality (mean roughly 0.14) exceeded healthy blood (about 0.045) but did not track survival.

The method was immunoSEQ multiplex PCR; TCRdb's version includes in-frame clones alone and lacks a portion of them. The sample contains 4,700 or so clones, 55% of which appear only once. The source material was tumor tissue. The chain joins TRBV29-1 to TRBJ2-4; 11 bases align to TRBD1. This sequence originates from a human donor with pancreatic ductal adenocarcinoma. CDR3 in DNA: TGCAGCGTTGAAGGCACGGACAGGGGGCTAAACATTCAGTACTTC. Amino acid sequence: CSVEGTDRGLNIQYF.